One sample yielded the 24 T cell receptor beta chains listed below, sequenced in a study of blood T cell repertoires in COVID-19. Here immunoSEQ multiplex PCR was the method, and the copy in TCRdb shows in-frame clones only, minus some. The data show about 250,000 clones, around 82% seen once. Sequencing was carried out using peripheral blood. These receptor sequences come from a human donor with COVID-19, enrolled during active disease. The donor label of this sample is uncertain.

The chain is built from TRBV7-3 and TRBJ2-6, with 8 bases fitting TRBD2. V shed 1 base and J 0 bases; nucleotides not matched to a gene: 5. The CDR3 covers 18 residues. Germline CDR1 and CDR2: SGHTA and FQGTGA. The CDR3 sequence is CASSLMGLVISGANVLTF. The DNA for the CDR3 is TGTGCCAGCAGCTTAATGGGACTAGTGATCTCTGGGGCCAACGTCCTGACTTTC.

The chain is built from TRBV5-5 and TRBJ1-4; D is uncertain. Germline assignment: CDR1 SGHKS and CDR2 YYEKEE (reference sequence). Between the trimmed V and J ends, which lost 0 bases and 0 bases, there was a span of 6 bases. The CDR3 runs to 15 residues. The CDR3: CASSLVAATNEKLFF. The CDR3 DNA follows: TGTGCCAGCAGCTTGGTGGCAGCAACTAATGAAAAACTGTTTTTT.

V gene TRBV4-1 combines with J gene TRBJ1-2, with a possible D match to TRBD1 (6 bases). This CDR3 is 16 amino acids long. CDR1 and CDR2 from the germline V gene are MGHRA and YSYEKL. The V and J ends lost 4 bases and 3 bases respectively, with 18 bases between them. In nucleotides, the CDR3 is TGCGCCAGCAGCCGGGGTGAGGGGAGGGGGTACTATGGCTACACCTTC. This translates into CASSRGEGRGYYGYTF.

This rearrangement joins TRBV3-1 (or the pseudogene TRBV3-2) to TRBJ1-2; D is possibly TRBD1 (6 bases). CDR3 length: 16 residues. CDR1 and CDR2 from the germline V gene are LGHDT and YNNKEL (reference sequence). V was cut by 3 bases and J by 2 bases, with 16 bases left in between. The CDR3 here is CASSQDTGKLNYGYTF. In DNA form, the CDR3 reads TGTGCCAGCAGCCAGGACACAGGGAAGCTGAACTATGGCTACACCTTC.

The rearrangement links TRBV28 to TRBJ1-3; D unclear. Germline V gene lookup returns CDR1 MDHEN and CDR2 SYDVKM. V lost 7 bases, J lost 7 bases, and 23 bases lay in between. The CDR3 length is 16 residues. The CDR3 DNA reads TGTGCCAGCAACACTCCTAGAACGGGAGAGCTTAACACCATATATTTT. This codes for CASNTPRTGELNTIYF.

There are a few counts of this clone. This chain joins TRBV3-1 (or the pseudogene TRBV3-2) and TRBJ1-1; 8 bases line up with TRBD1. The CDR3 is made up of 14 amino acids. Germline CDR1 is LGHDT and CDR2 is YNNKEL (reference sequence). The ends lost 1 base at V and 5 bases at J; junction bases unmatched: 3. CDR3 region: CASSQVDRETEAFF. As DNA, the CDR3 is TGTGCCAGCAGCCAAGTGGACAGGGAAACTGAAGCTTTCTTT.

The chain employs TRBV15 and TRBJ1-2; TRBD1 matches 10 bases. The V and J ends lost 1 base and 2 bases, in that order; junction bases with no gene match: 4. The CDR3 runs to 16 residues. Germline assignment: CDR1 LNHNV and CDR2 YYDKDF (reference sequence). The CDR3: CATSRGGTGANYGYTF. The CDR3 DNA follows: TGTGCCACCAGCAGAGGAGGGACAGGGGCAAACTATGGCTACACCTTC.

V is TRBV24-1 and J is TRBJ2-7, with 8 bases identical to TRBD1. The germline V gene encodes CDR1 KGHDR and CDR2 SFDVKD. The CDR3 is 15 amino acids. V was pared by 4 bases and J by 3 bases, with 7 bases of the junction left unmatched. CDR3 sequence: CATSDATGVDYEQYF. DNA for the CDR3: TGTGCCACCAGTGACGCGACAGGGGTAGACTACGAGCAGTACTTC.

This clone was seen a single time. The chain couples TRBV19 to TRBJ1-5, with D unresolved. The V and J ends lost 6 bases and 3 bases respectively, with 9 bases between them. The germline V gene has CDR1 LNHDA and CDR2 SQIVND (reference sequence). This CDR3 has 13 residues. CDR3 amino acids: CASSPLPNQPQHF. CDR3 sequence (DNA): TGTGCCAGTAGCCCCCTCCCCAATCAGCCCCAGCATTTT.

The chain joins TRBV12-3 or TRBV12-4 to TRBJ1-4; D ambiguous. This CDR3 is built from 12 residues. The V end lost 2 bases, the J end lost 11 bases, and 9 bases lay between the germline ends. This CDR3 reads CASSLIRGKLFF. As DNA, the CDR3 is TGTGCCAGCAGTTTAATCCGAGGGAAACTGTTTTTT.

This clone was recorded only once. This chain joins TRBV3-1 (or the pseudogene TRBV3-2) and TRBJ1-3; 11 bases line up with TRBD1. Per the germline V gene, CDR1 is LGHDT and CDR2 is YNNKEL (reference sequence). This CDR3 has 20 amino acids. The V and J ends lost 3 bases and 0 bases, in that order; junction bases with no gene match: 13. Here the CDR3 DNA reads TGTGCCAGCAGCCAGTGGACAGGGGGCGATTTCGTTTTCTCTGGAAACACCATATATTTT. Protein sequence: CASSQWTGGDFVFSGNTIYF.

The chain uses TRBV6-5 and TRBJ1-2; 7 bases are shared with TRBD1. Germline trimming cut 7 bases from V and 4 bases from J; bases unmatched to any gene: 12. This CDR3 has 15 amino acids. The germline V gene has CDR1 MNHEY and CDR2 SVGAGI. The CDR3 sequence is CASNPDWGTAYGYTF. CDR3 DNA sequence: TGTGCCAGCAACCCCGATTGGGGGACAGCCTATGGCTACACCTTC.

This sequence joins TRBV5-8 and TRBJ2-3; D perhaps matches TRBD2 (6 bases). The V gene's germline CDR1 is SGHTS and CDR2 YDEGEE. V dropped 4 bases and J dropped 4 bases, with 10 bases sitting between them. CDR3 length: 13 residues. The CDR3 nucleotides are TGTGCCAGCAGCACGCGGGGCGCAGATACGCAGTATTTT. This sequence encodes CASSTRGADTQYF.

This clone showed up just once. This chain joins TRBV27 and TRBJ1-5, with 11 bases lining up with TRBD1. Trimming took 6 bases from V and 7 from J; bases not matched to a gene: 8. Per the germline V gene, CDR1 is MNHEY and CDR2 is SMNVEV (reference sequence). This CDR3 contains 15 residues. The CDR3 bases are TGTGCCAGCAGCCTCGGGACAGGGGGTGGACAGCCCCAGCATTTT. Translated, it gives CASSLGTGGGQPQHF.

The rearrangement joins TRBV18 to TRBJ1-2; TRBD1 aligns across 11 bases. Losses at the gene ends were 3 bases for V and 6 bases for J; bases not matched to a gene: 12. This CDR3 contains 17 residues. Germline values: CDR1 KGHSH, CDR2 LQKENI. The CDR3: CASSPGLPGQGDNGYTF. CDR3 bases: TGTGCCAGCTCACCGGGGTTACCGGGACAGGGGGACAATGGCTACACCTTC.

The rearrangement uses TRBV29-1 and TRBJ1-3; D uncertain. The germline gives CDR1 SQVTM, CDR2 ANQGSEA. Between the trimmed V and J ends, which lost 5 bases and 0 bases, there was a span of 11 bases. CDR3 length: 14 residues. CDR3 DNA sequence: TGCAGCGTTAAGGCAGGCGCCTCTGGAAACACCATATATTTT. This encodes CSVKAGASGNTIYF.

The genes are TRBV7-9 and TRBJ1-4, with D perhaps matching TRBD1 (6 bases). CDR1 and CDR2 (germline): SEHNR, FQNEAQ (reference sequence). The CDR3 sequence is 15 residues long. The V gene lost 2 bases and the J gene lost 7 bases, with 14 bases spanning the gap. The CDR3 here is CASSLPQGEGEKLFF. CDR3 in DNA: TGTGCCAGCAGCTTACCACAGGGAGAGGGTGAAAAACTGTTTTTT.

The chain couples TRBV5-1 to TRBJ2-1, with D tentatively TRBD2 (6 bases). The CDR3 consists of 17 residues. V was shortened by 1 base and J by 0 bases, with 14 bases between the two germline ends. Per the germline V gene, CDR1 is SGHRS and CDR2 is YFSETQ. Written as DNA, the CDR3 is TGCGCCAGCAGCTTGTATTCGGGGGTTAGCTCCTACAATGAGCAGTTCTTC. Translated: CASSLYSGVSSYNEQFF.

V gene TRBV28 combines with J gene TRBJ1-2; D uncertain. In germline, CDR1 is MDHEN, CDR2 SYDVKM. V shed 5 bases and J shed 4 bases, with 17 bases lying between them. The CDR3 has 15 residues. CDR3 DNA sequence: TGTGCCAGCAGTCCGCCCACCCGGGGTATCTATGGCTACACCTTC. It translates to CASSPPTRGIYGYTF.

This chain uses TRBV11-3 with TRBJ2-1; D gene ambiguous. The CDR3 has 13 residues. V was cut by 5 bases and J by 11 bases, with 16 bases left in between. CDR1 is SGHNT and CDR2 is YENEEA in the germline V gene. CDR3: CASSLLPAEQQFF. The CDR3 bases are TGTGCCAGCAGCCTCCTACCCGCGGAGCAGCAGTTCTTC.

The rearrangement joins TRBV19 to TRBJ2-1; 7 bases align to TRBD1. Unmatched junction bases numbered 7, after V lost 5 bases and J lost 9 bases. CDR3 length: 13 residues. The germline gives CDR1 LNHDA, CDR2 SQIVND (reference sequence). The CDR3 DNA follows: TGTGCCAGTAGTCTCGGGACAGAAGGTGAGCAGTTCTTC. It is translated as CASSLGTEGEQFF.

In this sample, this clone turned up a few times. The chain has TRBV6-1 and TRBJ2-3, with a possible D match to TRBD2 (6 bases). Germline loops: CDR1 MNHNS, CDR2 SASEGT. The CDR3 runs 19 residues. V lost 2 bases and J lost 4, with 25 bases in between. The CDR3 DNA is TGTGCCAGCAGTGAAAATACTTCCGGCGGGACGGGAGTACCAGATACGCAGTATTTT. It is translated as CASSENTSGGTGVPDTQYF.

The DNA for the CDR3 is TGTGCCAGCAGTGAATACGACGAGCAGTACTTC. It yields the protein CASSEYDEQYF. The V and J genes are TRBV25-1 and TRBJ2-7; D call uncertain. Germline CDR1 and CDR2: MGHDK and SYGVNS. Trimming shortened V by 0 bases and J by 5 bases, and 2 bases separated the two germline ends. The CDR3 is 11 amino acids.

The CDR3 loop is CASHVGDWRDTEAFF. CDR3 nucleotides: TGCGCCAGCCACGTTGGGGACTGGCGGGACACTGAAGCTTTCTTT. V gene TRBV5-1 combines with J gene TRBJ1-1, with TRBD1 as a possible D gene (5 bases). V was pared by 7 bases and J by 3 bases, with 19 bases between. The CDR3 contains 15 residues. The germline V gene has CDR1 SGHRS and CDR2 YFSETQ.